This T cell receptor beta chain was retrieved from a study of T cell responses to AZD1222 COVID-19 vaccine. Findings and caveats of the study: There were repertoire samples only from the period after the peak T cell response.

In the case of this clone: The antigen is undetermined.

The CDR3 contains 15 residues. Germline V lookup: CDR1 SGDLS, CDR2 YYNGEE. V gave up 6 bases and J gave up 7 bases; unmatched junction bases: 6. Generated by immunoSEQ multiplex PCR, the TCRdb table keeps only in-frame clones and is missing some. The sample lists about 110,000 clones; approximately 89% were seen once. The receptor's source is an adult in good health. This chain connects TRBV9 to TRBJ1-6; 11 nucleotides line up with TRBD1. The specimen comprised peripheral blood, sampled on day 0 of AZD1222 vaccination. CDR3 coding DNA: TGTGCCAGCACCACGGGACAGGGGGTCAATTCACCCCTCCACTTT. It encodes CASTTGQGVNSPLHF.